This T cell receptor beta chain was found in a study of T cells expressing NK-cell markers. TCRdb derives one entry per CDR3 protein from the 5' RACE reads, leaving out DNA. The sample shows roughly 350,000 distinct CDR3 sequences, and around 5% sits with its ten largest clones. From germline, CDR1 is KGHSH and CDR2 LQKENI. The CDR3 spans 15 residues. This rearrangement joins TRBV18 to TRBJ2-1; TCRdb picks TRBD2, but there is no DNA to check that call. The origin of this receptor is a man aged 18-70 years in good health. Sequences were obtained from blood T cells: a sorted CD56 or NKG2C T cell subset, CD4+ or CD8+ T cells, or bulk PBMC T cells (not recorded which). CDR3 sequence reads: CASSPYGLAGDEQFF.